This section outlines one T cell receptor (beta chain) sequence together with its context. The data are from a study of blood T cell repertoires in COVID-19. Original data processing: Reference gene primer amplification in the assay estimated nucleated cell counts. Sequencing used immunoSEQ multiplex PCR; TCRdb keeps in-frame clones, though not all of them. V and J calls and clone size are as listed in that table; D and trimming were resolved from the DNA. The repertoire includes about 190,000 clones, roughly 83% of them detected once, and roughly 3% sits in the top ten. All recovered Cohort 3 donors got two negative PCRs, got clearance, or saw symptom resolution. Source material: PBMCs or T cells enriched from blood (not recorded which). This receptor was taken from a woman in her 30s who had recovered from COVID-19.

The CDR3 here is CASSEGERPRHEQYF. CDR3 nucleotides: TGTGCCAGCAGTGAAGGAGAAAGACCCAGGCACGAGCAGTACTTC. J is TRBJ2-7 and V is TRBV6-1; no definite D call. This CDR3 comprises 15 residues. Germline V CDR1 and CDR2: MNHNS, SASEGT. V lost 1 base and J lost 5, with 15 bases in between.